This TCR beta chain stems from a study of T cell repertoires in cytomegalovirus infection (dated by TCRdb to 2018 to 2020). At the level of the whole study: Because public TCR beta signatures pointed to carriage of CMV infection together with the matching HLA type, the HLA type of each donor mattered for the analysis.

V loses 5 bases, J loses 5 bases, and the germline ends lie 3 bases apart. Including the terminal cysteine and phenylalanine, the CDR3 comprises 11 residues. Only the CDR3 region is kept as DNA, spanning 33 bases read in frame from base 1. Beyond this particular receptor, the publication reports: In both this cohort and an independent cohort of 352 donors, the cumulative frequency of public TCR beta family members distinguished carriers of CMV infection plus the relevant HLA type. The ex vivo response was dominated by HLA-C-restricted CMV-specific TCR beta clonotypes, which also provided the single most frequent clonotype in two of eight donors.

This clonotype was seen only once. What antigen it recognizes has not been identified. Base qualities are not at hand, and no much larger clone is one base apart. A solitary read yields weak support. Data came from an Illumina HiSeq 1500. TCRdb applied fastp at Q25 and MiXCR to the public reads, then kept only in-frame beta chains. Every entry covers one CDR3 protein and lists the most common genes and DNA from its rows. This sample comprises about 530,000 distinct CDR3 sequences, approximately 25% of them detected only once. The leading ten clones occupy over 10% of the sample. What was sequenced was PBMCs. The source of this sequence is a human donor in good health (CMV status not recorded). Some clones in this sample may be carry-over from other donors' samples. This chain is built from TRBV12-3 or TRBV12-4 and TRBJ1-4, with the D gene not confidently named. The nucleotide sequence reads TGTGCCAGCAGTATAAATGAAAAACTGTTTTTT. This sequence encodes CASSINEKLFF.